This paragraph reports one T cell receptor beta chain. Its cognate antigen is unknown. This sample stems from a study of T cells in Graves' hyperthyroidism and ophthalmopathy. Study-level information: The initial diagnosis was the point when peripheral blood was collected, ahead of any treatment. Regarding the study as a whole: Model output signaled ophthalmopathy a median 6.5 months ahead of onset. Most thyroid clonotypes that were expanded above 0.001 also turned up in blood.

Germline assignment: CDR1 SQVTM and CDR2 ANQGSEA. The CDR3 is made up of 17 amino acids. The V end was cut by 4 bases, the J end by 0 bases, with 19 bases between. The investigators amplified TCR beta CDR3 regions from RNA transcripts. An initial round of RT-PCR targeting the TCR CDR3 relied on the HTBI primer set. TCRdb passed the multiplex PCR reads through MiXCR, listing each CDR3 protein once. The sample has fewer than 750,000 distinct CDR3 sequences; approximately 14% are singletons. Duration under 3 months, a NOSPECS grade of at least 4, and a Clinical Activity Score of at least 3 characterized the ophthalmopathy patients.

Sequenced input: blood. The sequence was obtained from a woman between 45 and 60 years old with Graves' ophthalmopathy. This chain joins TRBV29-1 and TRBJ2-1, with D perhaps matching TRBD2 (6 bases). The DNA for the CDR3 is TGCAGCGTTGTTTACGAGCGGGTTCTACTCTCCTACAATGAGCAGTTCTTC. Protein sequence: CSVVYERVLLSYNEQFF.